This T cell receptor beta chain was identified during a study of post-analysis software for immune sequencing data. At the level of the study: Relapsing-remitting, secondary progressive and progressive-relapsing forms made up the multiple sclerosis disease courses.

About this clonotype: Its antigen is not known.

CDR1 is SEHNR, CDR2 FQNEAQ, per germline (reference sequence). J lost 4 bases, V lost 5 bases, and 11 bases had no gene match. The CDR3 runs to 16 residues. Prepared libraries of TCR beta cDNA carried unique molecular identifiers. TCRdb re-called the PCR reads through MiXCR, storing one row per CDR3 protein. The data hold approximately 180,000 distinct CDR3 sequences, with around 28% observed a single time. Findings and caveats of the study: People with multiple sclerosis had a significantly lower normalized Chao1 diversity than controls did. Comparison of patients with controls showed four or five TRBV segments more frequent in patients, TRBV5-6, TRBV5-1 and TRBV20-1 among them.

Sequencing was carried out using blood. This TCR derives from a girl between 10 and 17 years old with multiple sclerosis. The chain uses TRBV7-9 and TRBJ2-7; 10 bases align to TRBD1. For the CDR3, the DNA is TGTGCCAGCAGCATGACAGGGGGCGCAGTATGTTACGAGCAGTACTTC. This translates into CASSMTGGAVCYEQYF. The full variable domain, completed using reference TRBV7-9 and TRBJ2-7, is DTGVSQNPRHKITKRGQNVTFRCDPISEHNRLYWYRQTLGQGPEFLTYFQNEAQLEKSRLLSDRFSAERPKGSFSTLEIQRTEQGDSAMYLCASSMTGGAVCYEQYFGPGTRLTVT.